This TCR beta chain was recovered during a study of blood T cell repertoires in COVID-19. Study context: PBMCs, B-cell-depleted T cells, or T cells were the source of the cDNA or gDNA that made up the material.

Assay used: immunoSEQ multiplex PCR; TCRdb lists only in-frame clones, some missing. This table holds around 470,000 clones, 80% to 90% found once. This CDR3 region has 16 residues. Germline assignment: CDR1 LNHDA and CDR2 SQIVND (reference sequence). V dropped 1 base and J dropped 4; count of bases not matched to a gene: 4. This clonotype originated in a young man with COVID-19, enrolled during active disease. The sequencing sample was made of peripheral blood. The chain is built from TRBV19 and TRBJ2-2; 9 bases align to TRBD1. The CDR3: CASSIGTGVGTGELFF. In nucleotides, the CDR3 is TGTGCCAGTAGTATAGGGACAGGGGTTGGCACCGGGGAGCTGTTTTTT. The whole variable domain, remainder taken from reference TRBV19 and TRBJ2-2, is DGGITQSPKYLFRKEGQNVTLSCEQNLNHDAMYWYRQDPGQGLRLIYYSQIVNDFQKGDIAEGYSVSREKKESFPLTVTSAQKNPTAFYLCASSIGTGVGTGELFFGEGSRLTVL.